This entry lists 23 T cell receptor beta chains sequenced from one sample in a study of blood T cell repertoires in COVID-19. TCRdb's copy holds only in-frame clones and misses some; the assay was immunoSEQ multiplex PCR. The data show fewer than 45,000 clones, around 82% seen once. The specimen sequenced was peripheral blood. These receptors were taken from a man in his forties or fifties with active or convalescent COVID-19.

This clone was detected only a few times. The rearrangement uses TRBV19 and TRBJ1-1; TRBD1 is a possible D gene (5 bases). Germline values: CDR1 LNHDA, CDR2 SQIVND (reference sequence). The CDR3 spans 15 residues. Trimming cost V 5 bases and J 3 bases, with 16 bases left between them. The CDR3 coding sequence is TGTGCCAGTAGTGGGAGGCAGGGCGTGTACACTGAAGCTTTCTTT. Translated: CASSGRQGVYTEAFF.

V is TRBV15 and J is TRBJ1-1; D gene uncertain. The germline V gene encodes CDR1 LNHNV and CDR2 YYDKDF (reference sequence). Trimming left V 0 bases short and J 4 bases short, with 12 bases between. The length of the CDR3 is 15 residues. This chain's CDR3 is CATSRDGDAVTEAFF. CDR3 in DNA: TGTGCCACCAGCAGAGACGGGGATGCGGTCACTGAAGCTTTCTTT.

The chain couples TRBV9 to TRBJ2-3, with 13 bases lining up with TRBD2. The CDR3 length is 17 residues. From germline, CDR1 is SGDLS and CDR2 YYNGEE. J lost 0 bases, V lost 4 bases, and 5 bases had no gene match. The CDR3 region is CASSPRTSGSSTDTQYF. Written as DNA, the CDR3 is TGTGCCAGCAGCCCCCGGACTAGCGGGAGTAGCACAGATACGCAGTATTTT. Variable domain in full (rest from reference TRBV9 and TRBJ2-3): DSGVTQTPKHLITATGQRVTLRCSPRSGDLSVYWYQQSLDQGLQFLIQYYNGEERAKGNILERFSAQQFPDLHSELNLSSLELGDSALYFCASSPRTSGSSTDTQYFGPGTRLTVL.

This chain joins TRBV6-1 and TRBJ1-2; no clear D gene. Germline CDR1 reads MNHNS; CDR2 reads SASEGT. This CDR3 has 12 residues. Trimming took 0 bases from V and 7 from J, leaving 6 bases between them. CDR3 in amino acids: CASSEASSGYTF. The CDR3 nucleotides read TGTGCCAGCAGTGAAGCGTCGAGTGGCTACACCTTC.

The chain carries TRBV28 and TRBJ1-2; D perhaps matches TRBD1 (5 bases). The germline CDR1 and CDR2 sequences are MDHEN and SYDVKM. This CDR3 contains 15 residues. V gave up 2 bases and J gave up 0 bases, with 10 bases separating them. CDR3 DNA: TGTGCCAGCAGTTTACAGGGATGGGCTAACTATGGCTACACCTTC. Its protein is CASSLQGWANYGYTF.

This rearrangement joins TRBV13 to TRBJ2-7; TRBD1 matches at 9 bases. V shed 1 base, J shed 2 bases, and the junction held 3 bases outside the gene matches. CDR1 and CDR2 from the germline V gene are PRHDT and FYEKMQ (reference sequence). The CDR3 loop spans 15 amino acids. The CDR3 reads CASSLVGQGPYEQYF. The CDR3 region has the DNA TGTGCCAGCAGCTTAGTGGGACAGGGTCCCTACGAGCAGTACTTC.

The chain recombines TRBV5-1 with TRBJ2-1; 9 bases match TRBD1. Germline values: CDR1 SGHRS, CDR2 YFSETQ. The CDR3 runs 16 residues. V dropped 2 bases and J dropped 8; count of bases not matched to a gene: 11. CDR3 region: CASSFVPGQGIDEQFF. CDR3 bases: TGCGCCAGCAGCTTTGTTCCGGGACAGGGAATAGATGAGCAGTTCTTC.

The chain links TRBV28 to TRBJ2-3; TRBD1 matches at 7 bases. Unmatched junction bases numbered 9, after V lost 8 bases and J lost 4 bases. CDR1 MDHEN and CDR2 SYDVKM come from the germline V gene. This CDR3 spans 14 amino acids. The CDR3 reads CASGGRQGADTQYF. The CDR3 DNA follows: TGTGCCAGCGGAGGAAGACAGGGTGCAGATACGCAGTATTTT.

This clone has just one count. The V gene is TRBV18, the J gene TRBJ1-1; 7 bases match TRBD1. This CDR3 spans 12 amino acids. The V gene end was trimmed by 5 bases and the J gene end by 8 bases; junction bases not matched to a gene: 5. CDR1 is KGHSH, CDR2 LQKENI, per germline. The CDR3: CASSGGGSEAFF. The CDR3, as DNA: TGTGCCAGCTCAGGAGGGGGCTCCGAAGCTTTCTTT.

This chain connects TRBV19 to TRBJ1-1, with a possible D match to TRBD1 (5 bases). Germline V gene sequence: CDR1 LNHDA, CDR2 SQIVND (reference sequence). This CDR3 spans 17 amino acids. Trimming left V 4 bases short and J 1 base short, with 19 bases between. The CDR3 loop reads CASSSLSGRAANTEAFF. In DNA form, the CDR3 reads TGTGCCAGTAGTAGCCTATCAGGGAGGGCTGCGAACACTGAAGCTTTCTTT.

This chain links TRBV6-1 with TRBJ2-5; 9 nucleotides match TRBD1. CDR1 is MNHNS, CDR2 SASEGT, per germline. Germline trimming cut 3 bases from V and 5 bases from J; bases unmatched to any gene: 7. The CDR3 sequence is 15 residues long. The CDR3 protein is CASSEGQGGRETQYF. In DNA form, the CDR3 reads TGTGCCAGCAGTGAGGGACAGGGAGGAAGGGAGACCCAGTACTTC.

V and J are TRBV5-4 and TRBJ2-5; the match to TRBD1 covers 10 bases. V was clipped by 4 bases and J by 1 base; unmatched bases: 7. The CDR3 consists of 16 residues. Germline assignment: CDR1 SGHNT and CDR2 YYREEE (reference sequence). CDR3: CASSHGQGVLQETQYF. As DNA, the CDR3 is TGTGCCAGCAGCCACGGACAGGGGGTCCTCCAAGAGACCCAGTACTTC.

The chain employs TRBV28 and TRBJ1-4; 7 nucleotides line up with TRBD1. J was trimmed by 0 bases and V by 5 bases; bases with no gene match: 6. The CDR3 runs to 16 residues. The V gene's germline CDR1 is MDHEN and CDR2 SYDVKM. The CDR3 protein is CASSPSGTATNEKLFF. The CDR3, as DNA: TGTGCCAGCAGTCCCTCCGGGACAGCAACTAATGAAAAACTGTTTTTT. The whole variable domain, remainder taken from reference TRBV28 and TRBJ1-4, is DVKVTQSSRYLVKRTGEKVFLECVQDMDHENMFWYRQDPGLGLRLIYFSYDVKMKEKGDIPEGYSVSREKKERFSLILESASTNQTSMYLCASSPSGTATNEKLFFGSGTQLSVL.

In this sample, this clone turned up a few times. The V gene is TRBV5-1, the J gene TRBJ1-2; 9 bases are a match to TRBD1. Trimming removed 4 bases from V and 3 bases from J; junction bases left unmatched: 7. The germline CDR1 and CDR2 sequences are SGHRS and YFSETQ. The CDR3 has 15 residues. The CDR3 DNA reads as TGCGCCAGCAGCGAAAACAGGGGGCTGTACTATGGCTACACCTTC. This gives the protein CASSENRGLYYGYTF.

The V gene is TRBV24-1, the J gene TRBJ2-2, with 8 nucleotides matching TRBD2. V trimming: 0 bases; J trimming: 5 bases; junction bases outside the gene matches: 1. The CDR3 contains 15 residues. Germline V gene lookup returns CDR1 KGHDR and CDR2 SFDVKD. The DNA of the CDR3 is TGTGCCACCAGTGATTTGGTAGCGGGAACCGGGGAGCTGTTTTTT. Its protein product is CATSDLVAGTGELFF.

This clone was detected only a few times. The chain has TRBV15 and TRBJ2-1; D is undetermined. V gave up 0 bases and J gave up 9 bases, with 6 bases separating them. The CDR3 consists of 12 residues. The germline CDR1 and CDR2 sequences are LNHNV and YYDKDF (reference sequence). CDR3 bases: TGTGCCACCAGCAGAGATCGGGTTGAGCAGTTCTTC. The encoded protein is CATSRDRVEQFF.

The gene calls are TRBV6-5 and TRBJ1-1; a possible D gene is TRBD1 (5 bases). This CDR3 is 10 amino acids long. Germline assignment: CDR1 MNHEY and CDR2 SVGAGI. The V and J ends lost 11 bases and 5 bases respectively, with 9 bases between them. The CDR3 spells CAGGDTEAFF. In DNA form, the CDR3 reads TGTGCCGGAGGGGATACTGAAGCTTTCTTT.

This clone occurred a few times. The chain employs TRBV7-2 and TRBJ2-1; D is perhaps TRBD2 (7 bases). The V gene's germline CDR1 is SGHTA and CDR2 FQGNSA. This CDR3 comprises 15 residues. Between the trimmed V and J ends, which lost 5 bases and 3 bases, there was a span of 14 bases. The CDR3 region is CASSRGGGDYNEQFF. The CDR3, as DNA: TGTGCCAGCAGCAGGGGGGGAGGGGACTACAATGAGCAGTTCTTC.

This clone occurred once. The chain is built from TRBV4-1 and TRBJ2-3; 12 bases map to TRBD2. This CDR3 has 16 amino acids. The junction had 6 bases not matched to a gene; V was cut back by 4 bases and J by 4 bases. Germline CDR1 reads MGHRA; CDR2 reads YSYEKL. The CDR3 loop reads CASSLGLAGGPDTQYF. The CDR3 coding sequence is TGCGCCAGCAGCCTGGGACTAGCGGGCGGGCCAGATACGCAGTATTTT.

The chain employs TRBV28 and TRBJ1-1; TRBD1 agrees at 7 bases. V trimming: 2 bases; J trimming: 4 bases; junction bases outside the gene matches: 4. There are 14 residues in the CDR3. In germline, CDR1 is MDHEN, CDR2 SYDVKM. CDR3 loop: CASSLVSGGTEAFF. CDR3 nucleotide sequence: TGTGCCAGCAGTTTAGTGTCAGGGGGCACTGAAGCTTTCTTT.

The chain combines TRBV5-1 with TRBJ1-4; no definite D call. V dropped 6 bases and J dropped 6 bases, with 12 bases sitting between them. Germline V gives CDR1 SGHRS, CDR2 YFSETQ. This CDR3 spans 13 amino acids. DNA of the CDR3: TGCGCCAGCAAGGAAGCGGGGTATGAAAAACTGTTTTTT. Residues: CASKEAGYEKLFF. Complete variable domain (other parts from reference TRBV5-1 and TRBJ1-4): KAGVTQTPRYLIKTRGQQVTLSCSPISGHRSVSWYQQTPGQGLQFLFEYFSETQRNKGNFPGRFSGRQFSNSRSEMNVSTLELGDSALYLCASKEAGYEKLFFGSGTQLSVL.

This clone came up a few times. J is TRBJ2-1 and V is TRBV7-2, with D tentatively TRBD2 (6 bases). This CDR3 is 16 amino acids long. Germline V CDR1 and CDR2: SGHTA, FQGNSA. V lost 2 bases and J 6 bases, leaving 17 bases between the germline ends. CDR3 residues: CASSLMPLARVNEQFF. CDR3 DNA sequence: TGTGCCAGCAGCTTAATGCCGCTAGCGAGAGTCAATGAGCAGTTCTTC.

This chain links TRBV27 with TRBJ1-6, with unresolved D. Trimming left V 3 bases short and J 6 bases short, with 18 bases between. Germline V lookup: CDR1 MNHEY, CDR2 SMNVEV (reference sequence). The CDR3 length is 17 residues. The CDR3 here is CASSFLPPGRGNSPLHF. The CDR3 DNA sequence: TGTGCCAGCAGTTTCCTCCCTCCAGGACGGGGTAATTCACCCCTCCACTTT.